The clone carrying this T cell receptor (beta chain) was detected many times. Its cognate antigen is unknown. These data come from a study of T cell repertoires in cytomegalovirus infection. Study summary: Evidence of both CMV infection and a matching HLA type came from public TCR beta signatures.

V was clipped by 5 bases and J by 6 bases, with 11 bases between them. CDR3 length equals 14 residues. The study's findings and limits: Summed public TCR beta family frequency identified CMV carriers bearing the relevant HLA. HLA-C-restricted CMV-specific TCR beta clonotypes were dominant in the ex vivo response.

TCRdb processed the reads anew with MiXCR; each CDR3 protein has one entry. The sample lists just under 300,000 distinct CDR3 sequences, about 9.2% occurring once. Sample: PBMCs. V and J are TRBV12-3 or TRBV12-4 and TRBJ2-6; D is uncertain. The sequence was obtained from a human donor in good health (CMV status not recorded). Some clones in this sample may be carry-over from other donors' samples. The CDR3 DNA reads as TGTGCCAGCAGTACTGAATATGAGGCCAACGTCCTGACTTTC. Its protein is CASSTEYEANVLTF.